The present entry profiles one T cell receptor (beta chain) with its context. Antigen specificity is unknown. Germline loops: CDR1 SGHDT, CDR2 YYEEEE. The CDR3 is 14 amino acids. Trimming removed 5 bases at V and 1 base at J, with 12 bases between. TCRdb re-analysed the RT-PCR reads in MiXCR, keeping a single row per CDR3 protein. This table has around 300,000 distinct CDR3 sequences, roughly 20% appearing once. This specimen belongs to a study of response to subunit inactivated influenza vaccine. General observations from the study: After each seasonal influenza vaccination, few new T cells are recruited, the authors suggested.

The rearrangement joins TRBV5-6 to TRBJ1-1; D is ambiguous. The sequence was obtained from a man between 50 and 70 years old who received an inactivated influenza vaccine. Sample: PBMCs from blood, taken roughly 20 months after vaccination. The chain's CDR3 is CASRGPWGNTEAFF. CDR3 DNA sequence: TGTGCCAGCAGAGGACCGTGGGGGAACACTGAAGCTTTCTTT.